The source of this T cell receptor beta chain is a study of blood T cell repertoires in COVID-19. Study background: Sites across the United States, Italy and Spain contributed samples from acute and convalescent COVID-19. In each case, the material was cDNA or gDNA derived from T cells, B-cell-depleted T cells, or PBMCs.

Deletions cut 4 bases from V and 4 bases from J, with 12 bases between. CDR3 length: 13 amino acids. The germline gives CDR1 SGHKS, CDR2 YYEKEE (reference sequence). Original processing methods: Estimation of nucleated cell counts relied on the amplification of reference gene primers. Using immunoSEQ multiplex PCR, the repertoire was profiled, and TCRdb retains in-frame clones only, with some absent. V, J and clone size were drawn from that table, and D and trimming were deduced from the DNA. The data show 250,000 to 300,000 clones, 65% to 85% seen once. Sequenced material: peripheral blood. The clonotype originates from a man at least 80 years old with acute or convalescent COVID-19. V is TRBV5-5 and J is TRBJ2-7; the D gene is possibly TRBD1 (5 bases). As DNA, the CDR3 is TGTGCCAGCAGCCTGACCAGGGCTTACGAGCAGTACTTC. It translates to CASSLTRAYEQYF.